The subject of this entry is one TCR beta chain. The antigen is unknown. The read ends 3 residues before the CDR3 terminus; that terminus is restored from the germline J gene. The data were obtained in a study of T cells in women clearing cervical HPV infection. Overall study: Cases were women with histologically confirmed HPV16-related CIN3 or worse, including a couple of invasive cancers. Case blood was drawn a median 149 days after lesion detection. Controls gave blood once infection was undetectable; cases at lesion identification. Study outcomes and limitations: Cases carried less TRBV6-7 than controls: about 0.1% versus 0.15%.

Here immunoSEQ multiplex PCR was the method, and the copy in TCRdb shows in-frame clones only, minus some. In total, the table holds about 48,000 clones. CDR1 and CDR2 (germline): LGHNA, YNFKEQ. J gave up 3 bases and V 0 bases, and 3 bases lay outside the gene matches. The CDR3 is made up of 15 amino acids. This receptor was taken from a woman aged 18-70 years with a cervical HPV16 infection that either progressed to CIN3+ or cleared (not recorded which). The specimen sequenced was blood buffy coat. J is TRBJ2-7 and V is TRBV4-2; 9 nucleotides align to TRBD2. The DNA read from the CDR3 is TGTGCCAGCAGCCAAGAAGGGACTAGCCTCTACGAG. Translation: CASSQEGTSLYE. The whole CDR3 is CASSQEGTSLYEQYF.